This paragraph reports one T cell receptor (beta chain). It was with 60 Vbeta and 13 Jbeta primers that the PCR ran. The protocol was immunoSEQ multiplex PCR, while the TCRdb copy is restricted to in-frame clones and leaves out a portion. Among 210,000 or so clones listed, around 89% were seen once. The entry originates in a study of cytomegalovirus exposure and HLA in healthy donors. Study-wide background: Sequencing of about 179 million T cells in an earlier analysis found 100 million to 140 million unique TCR beta sequences. Among the approximately 400 genotyped donors, approximately 82% were placed in the Caucasian-associated ancestry cluster.

The study sampled nominally healthy donors, though unrecorded immune exposures were likely. The sequence derives from a woman under 30 in good health and CMV-seronegative. Sample: PBMCs.

In nucleotides, the CDR3 is TGTGCCAGCAGCGGGTATGACAGACCTTATGGCTACACCTTC. Amino acid sequence: CASSGYDRPYGYTF. The chain employs TRBV5-4 and TRBJ1-2, with a possible D match to TRBD1 (5 bases). Trimming took 4 bases from V and 5 from J, leaving 15 bases between them. From germline, CDR1 is SGHNT and CDR2 YYREEE (reference sequence). CDR3 size: 14 residues. Looking up the rest from reference TRBV5-4 and TRBJ1-2 gives the full variable domain: ETGVTQSPTHLIKTRGQQVTLRCSSQSGHNTVSWYQQALGQGPQFIFQYYREEENGRGNFPPRFSGLQFPNYSSELNVNALELDDSALYLCASSGYDRPYGYTFGSGTRLTVV.